This TCR beta chain was recovered during a study of blood T cell repertoires in COVID-19. About the research overall: Cohort 3 recovery required two negative PCRs, clearance, or symptom resolution. The analysed material was cDNA or gDNA that came from T cells, B-cell-depleted T cells, or PBMCs. Samples of COVID-19 (acute and convalescent) were obtained from the United States, Italy and Spain.

Sequencing was performed with immunoSEQ multiplex PCR; in TCRdb, only in-frame clones are kept and a portion is missing. The table lists around 300,000 clones, approximately 90% of them singletons, with roughly 2% in the top ten. The cohort comprised adults aged roughly 18 to 95 years residing in under 30 US areas. The CDR3 loop spans 13 amino acids. Germline CDR1 reads SGDLS; CDR2 reads YYNGEE. V was clipped by 2 bases and J by 7 bases; unmatched bases: 3. Sequencing used PBMCs or T cells enriched from blood (not recorded which). This chain uses TRBV9 with TRBJ1-2, with TRBD1 identical over 9 bases. This sequence was found in a woman aged 55-70 years in a cohort exposed to, infected with or recovered from COVID-19 (not recorded which). The CDR3 DNA reads as TGTGCCAGCAGCGTGGGACAGGGCTCTGGCTACACCTTC. Translation: CASSVGQGSGYTF.